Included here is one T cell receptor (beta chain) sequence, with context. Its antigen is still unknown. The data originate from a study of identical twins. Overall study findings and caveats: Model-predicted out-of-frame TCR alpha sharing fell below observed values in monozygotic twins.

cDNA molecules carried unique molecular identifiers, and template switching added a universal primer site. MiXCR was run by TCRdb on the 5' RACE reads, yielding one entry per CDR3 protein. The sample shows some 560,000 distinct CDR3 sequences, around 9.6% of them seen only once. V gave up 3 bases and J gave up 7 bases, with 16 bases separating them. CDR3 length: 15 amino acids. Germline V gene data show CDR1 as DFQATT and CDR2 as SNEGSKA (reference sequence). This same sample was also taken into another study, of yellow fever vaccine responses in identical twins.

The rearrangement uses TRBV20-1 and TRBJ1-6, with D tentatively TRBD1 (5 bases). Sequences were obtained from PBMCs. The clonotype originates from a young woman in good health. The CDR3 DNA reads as TGCAGTGCTAGCCGTGGGGGACGGGAAAATTCACCCCTCCACTTT. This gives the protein CSASRGGRENSPLHF.